These T cell receptor beta chains were read from a single sample in a study of T cells in Graves' hyperthyroidism and ophthalmopathy. TCRdb ran MiXCR on the multiplex PCR reads and lists one entry per CDR3 protein. Of approximately 400,000 distinct CDR3 sequences detected, approximately 20% appear once; the ten largest clones hold 3% to 4.5%. Sequencing was performed on blood. All receptors come from a woman aged 18-29 years with Graves' hyperthyroidism. The conserved cysteine and the conserved F or W are not part of the CDR3 here.

j_gene,v_gene,CDR3aa
TRBJ2-2,TRBV29-1,STNGDRDTGELF
TRBJ2-5,TRBV18,ASSPMGRDETQY
TRBJ1-2,TRBV10-3,AIWRKDYGYT
TRBJ1-2,TRBV18,ASSPYQDRWRYGYT
TRBJ2-6,TRBV6-1,ASSEGSGAYSGANVLT
TRBJ2-7,TRBV5-1,ASSLDKMSYEQY
TRBJ1-1,TRBV6-5,ASILGPENTEAF
TRBJ1-2,TRBV2,ARDDWYGYT
TRBJ2-2,TRBV6-1,ASSDPFGELF
TRBJ1-1,TRBV4-1,ASSQPAGLGETEAF
TRBJ2-2,TRBV20-1,SARVQGEGELF
TRBJ1-1,TRBV6-1,ASRDPGTGNTEAF
TRBJ1-2,TRBV4-1,ASSLREGDGYT
TRBJ1-2,TRBV3-1,ASSPFGRGRPNYGYT
TRBJ1-6,TRBV20-1,SARDWRLDSPLH
TRBJ2-2,TRBV5-1,ASSPRTGELF
TRBJ2-4,TRBV6-1,ASSEWSSWGAKNIQY
TRBJ2-2,TRBV28,ASSFRGADHTGELF
TRBJ2-7,TRBV7-8,ASSSTQAHEQY
TRBJ1-3,TRBV28,ASSSPGLWEDRNTIY
TRBJ2-7,TRBV6-2/TRBV6-3,ASRTGTWTYEQY
TRBJ2-7,TRBV6-1,ASRDRVNEQY
TRBJ2-7,TRBV6-1,ASRQGEHEQY
TRBJ1-2,TRBV7-2,ASSRNRGTGYGYT
TRBJ1-5,TRBV12-3/TRBV12-4,ASCFRQGRQPQH
TRBJ1-5,TRBV2,ASSQGLARNQPQH
TRBJ2-7,TRBV5-1,ASSDGGSSYEQY
TRBJ2-7,TRBV20-1,SARGGMQPSSYEQY
TRBJ1-5,TRBV28,ASLESPAMGGLNQPQH
TRBJ1-2,TRBV28,ASRSNRGKGYGYT
TRBJ2-5,TRBV9,ASSVSGGAQETQY
TRBJ2-7,TRBV3-1,ASSQTSTEQY
TRBJ1-2,TRBV6-1,ASMSQAYYGYT
TRBJ2-7,TRBV28,ASRSLQGNYEQY
TRBJ2-5,TRBV7-7,ASSYGGRETQY
TRBJ1-2,TRBV5-5,ASSLRADPLNYGYT
TRBJ2-6,TRBV12-3/TRBV12-4,ASRAGPGANVLT
TRBJ1-1,TRBV12-3/TRBV12-4,ASSLGPIEAEAF
TRBJ2-2,TRBV24-1,ATSNDKITGELF
TRBJ1-2,TRBV12-3/TRBV12-4,ASSLMGSRGYT
TRBJ2-7,TRBV20-1,SARDGLFYEQY
TRBJ2-7,TRBV7-8,ASSLASLGEQY
TRBJ1-1,TRBV7-8,ASSSLGGVMNTEAF
TRBJ1-1,TRBV30,AWRGAWGTEAF
TRBJ1-1,TRBV4-1,ASSRGGQTLRATEAF
TRBJ1-2,TRBV6-5,ASSYPSDRNYGYT
TRBJ2-5,TRBV15,ATSQGKQETQY
TRBJ1-6,TRBV12-3/TRBV12-4,ASREGIDSPLH
TRBJ1-6,TRBV2,ASNSGLLNSPLH
TRBJ1-3,TRBV18,AGSPSGQGANTIY
TRBJ1-5,TRBV7-8,ASSRVVGQPQH
TRBJ2-7,TRBV27,ASSLSPARGEQY
TRBJ1-2,TRBV6-5,ASSYSQGAPGDYGYT
TRBJ1-2,TRBV27,ASSFYRGEGYT
TRBJ2-7,TRBV12-3/TRBV12-4,ASRRTSGAYEQY
TRBJ2-7,TRBV7-6,ASSPPGKVYEQD
TRBJ2-7,TRBV20-1,SADAQGLKRY
TRBJ2-5,TRBV27,ASSLFQGIETQY
TRBJ1-5,TRBV6-5,ASSYAAENQPQH
TRBJ2-5,TRBV18,ASSPAGGSKETQY